This TCR beta chain emerged from a study of blood T cell repertoires in COVID-19. As for the study in general: Specimens from acute and convalescent COVID-19 originated in the United States, Italy and Spain. Sources were T cells, B-cell-depleted T cells, or PBMCs; the material itself was cDNA or gDNA.

In the authors' workflow: Estimation of nucleated cell counts was performed using reference gene primer amplification. Libraries were prepared by immunoSEQ multiplex PCR; TCRdb keeps only in-frame clonotypes and omits some of them. V and J calls and clone size are copied from that table; D and trimming were computed from the DNA. The sample records about 140,000 clones, roughly four fifths being singletons. The CDR3 has 13 residues. CDR1 is MGHRA, CDR2 YSYEKL, per germline. V dropped 0 bases and J dropped 14 bases, with 14 bases sitting between them. The table lists this clone with a few counts. The clonotype was recovered from a human donor in a cohort sampled during active COVID-19. This chain links TRBV4-1 with TRBJ2-1; the D gene is possibly TRBD2 (6 bases). Sequenced: peripheral blood. The CDR3 here is CASSQDPRSGEFF. Written as DNA, the CDR3 is TGCGCCAGCAGCCAAGATCCCAGGTCGGGGGAGTTCTTC.